The sequence of this T cell receptor (beta chain) was determined in a study of cytomegalovirus exposure and HLA in healthy donors. The donors were healthy bone marrow donors. Study results and caveats: Earlier analysis found most TCR beta V segments productive about 90% or about 30% of the time. A cluster of highly shared sequence variants was likely a sequencing artifact.

V was clipped by 4 bases and J by 1 base, with 10 bases between them. Germline CDR1 reads MNHNS; CDR2 reads SASEGT. The CDR3 covers 14 residues. PCR was performed using 60 Vbeta and 13 Jbeta primers. Produced via immunoSEQ multiplex PCR; TCRdb's table is partial and in-frame only. The repertoire holds about 120,000 clones, over 60% seen once, with approximately 11% in the top ten. As regards this clone: The antigen is unknown.

The TCR comes from a man between 40 and 49 years old in good health and CMV-seropositive. The sample was PBMCs. The genes are TRBV6-1 and TRBJ1-1; D gene unclear. The CDR3 coding sequence is TGTGCCAGCAGTGCTGACGGAGAGAACACTGAAGCTTTCTTT. It is translated as CASSADGENTEAFF.